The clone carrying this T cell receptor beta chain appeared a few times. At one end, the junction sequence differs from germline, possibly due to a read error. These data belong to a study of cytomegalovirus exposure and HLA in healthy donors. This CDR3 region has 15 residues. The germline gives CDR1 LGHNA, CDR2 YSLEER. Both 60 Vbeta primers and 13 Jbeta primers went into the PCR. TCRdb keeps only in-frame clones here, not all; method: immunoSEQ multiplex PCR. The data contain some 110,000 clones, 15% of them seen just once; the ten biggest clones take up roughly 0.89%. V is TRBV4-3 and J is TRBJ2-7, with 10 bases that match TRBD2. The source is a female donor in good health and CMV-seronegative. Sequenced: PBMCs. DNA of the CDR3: TGCGCCAGCAGCGAAGAGCGGGAGGGGACCTACGAGCAGTACTTC. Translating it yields CASSEEREGTYEQYF.